These 26 T cell receptor beta chains share one sample of origin, sequenced in a study of blood T cell repertoires in COVID-19. The repertoire was sequenced with immunoSEQ multiplex PCR; TCRdb's copy has only in-frame clones and lacks some. This table holds over 250,000 clones, around nine tenths found once. The sequenced sample was peripheral blood. These receptors originate from a man aged 50-60 years with acute or convalescent COVID-19.

V and J are TRBV3-1 (or the pseudogene TRBV3-2) and TRBJ1-1; D is perhaps TRBD1 (6 bases). CDR1 and CDR2 from the germline V gene are LGHDT and YNNKEL (reference sequence). CDR3 length: 11 residues. V shed 5 bases and J shed 10 bases, with 11 bases lying between them. The CDR3 region has the DNA TGTGCCAGCAGCGGGGACACGACAGCTTTCTTT. Amino acids: CASSGDTTAFF.

This clone showed up just once. The rearrangement uses TRBV12-3 or TRBV12-4 and TRBJ1-4; D is unresolved. This CDR3 is 11 amino acids long. The V end lost 3 bases, the J end lost 11 bases, and 7 bases lay between the germline ends. CDR3 nucleotides: TGTGCCAGCAGTTTTCTCGGTAAACTGTTTTTT. It translates to CASSFLGKLFF.

This sequence joins TRBV14 and TRBJ1-2, with TRBD1 identical over 11 bases. The CDR3 is 18 residues long. The germline gives CDR1 SGHDN, CDR2 FVKESK. V trimming: 0 bases; J trimming: 4 bases; junction bases outside the gene matches: 10. For the CDR3, the DNA is TGTGCCAGCAGCCAAGATCGGCGGACAGGGGGCTATGGCTATGGCTACACCTTC. Translation gives CASSQDRRTGGYGYGYTF.

Only one count was recorded for this clone. The V gene is TRBV7-2, the J gene TRBJ1-4; D is undetermined. This CDR3 spans 13 amino acids. V was shortened by 7 bases and J by 13 bases, with 19 bases between the two germline ends. The germline CDR1 and CDR2 sequences are SGHTA and FQGNSA. CDR3 DNA sequence: TGTGCCAGCACCTCGGATGTTTCGGGTGGACTGTTTTTT. Protein sequence: CASTSDVSGGLFF.

The rearrangement uses TRBV6-5 and TRBJ1-6; D remains ambiguous. The CDR3 has 14 amino acids. CDR1 is MNHEY, CDR2 SVGAGI, per germline. Trimming took off 5 bases at V and 4 bases at J, with 9 bases between the two ends. In nucleotides, the CDR3 is TGTGCCAGCAGTAAGACGGGGTATAATTCACCCCTCCACTTT. It specifies CASSKTGYNSPLHF.

The chain combines TRBV7-6 with TRBJ1-1; D gene uncertain. V gave up 4 bases and J gave up 6 bases, with 9 bases separating them. Germline loops: CDR1 SGHVS, CDR2 FNYEAQ. There are 12 residues in the CDR3. The CDR3 DNA follows: TGTGCCAGCAGCTCTCAGGTCTCTGAAGCTTTCTTT. Protein sequence: CASSSQVSEAFF.

The chain joins TRBV2 to TRBJ1-1; 7 bases align to TRBD1. Germline assignment: CDR1 SNHLY and CDR2 FYNNEI. The CDR3 is 16 amino acids. V dropped 2 bases and J dropped 2; count of bases not matched to a gene: 8. CDR3 DNA sequence: TGTGCCAGCAGTGAAAAAATAAGGGACAGCAACACTGAAGCTTTCTTT. Translation gives CASSEKIRDSNTEAFF.

This rearrangement joins TRBV2 to TRBJ1-1; D uncertain. CDR1 and CDR2 from the germline V gene are SNHLY and FYNNEI. V shed 11 bases and J shed 0 bases, with 16 bases lying between them. The CDR3 has 14 amino acids. CDR3 bases: TGTGCCGCCCCCCGCGGCGGCATGAACACTGAAGCTTTCTTT. It encodes CAAPRGGMNTEAFF.

The V gene is TRBV5-4, the J gene TRBJ2-6; unclear D gene. CDR1 is SGHNT, CDR2 YYREEE, per germline (reference sequence). There are 15 residues in the CDR3. Trimming pared 4 bases from V and 0 bases from J, leaving 8 bases between. The chain's CDR3 is CASSAMSSGANVLTF. Here the CDR3 DNA reads TGTGCCAGCAGCGCCATGAGCTCTGGGGCCAACGTCCTGACTTTC.

The chain has TRBV6-5 and TRBJ2-7, with D perhaps matching TRBD2 (5 bases). The CDR3 is 14 residues long. V shed 7 bases and J shed 2 bases, with 15 bases lying between them. Germline V lookup: CDR1 MNHEY, CDR2 SVGAGI. The CDR3 sequence: CASKERTEAYEQYF. Written as DNA, the CDR3 is TGTGCCAGCAAGGAGCGGACTGAGGCCTACGAGCAGTACTTC.

The chain uses TRBV6-7 and TRBJ2-7; 9 bases align to TRBD2. TRBV6-7 falls under the ORF class, with uncertain function. The CDR3 loop spans 17 amino acids. Trimming cost V 5 bases and J 3 bases; bases outside gene matches: 14. The CDR3 here is CASSKPSKRGANYEQYF. CDR3 sequence (DNA): TGTGCCAGCAGTAAGCCGTCCAAGCGGGGGGCTAACTACGAGCAGTACTTC.

The chain carries TRBV5-1 and TRBJ2-1, with TRBD2 matching 8 bases. V was pared by 4 bases and J by 1 base, with 4 bases of the junction left unmatched. Germline CDR1 is SGHRS and CDR2 is YFSETQ. The CDR3 has 15 residues. CDR3 bases: TGCGCCAGCAGCATTAGCGGGGTTTCCTACAATGAGCAGTTCTTC. Translating gives CASSISGVSYNEQFF.

V gene TRBV7-9 combines with J gene TRBJ1-2; a weak D match, TRBD1 (5 bases). CDR3 length equals 12 residues. From germline, CDR1 is SEHNR and CDR2 FQNEAQ (reference sequence). Trimming pared 6 bases from V and 7 bases from J, leaving 12 bases between. CDR3 sequence reads: CASSGGDGGYTF. CDR3 bases: TGTGCCAGCAGTGGGGGGGATGGTGGCTACACCTTC.

The chain carries TRBV12-3 or TRBV12-4 and TRBJ1-2; TRBD1 aligns across 7 bases. J was trimmed by 0 bases and V by 8 bases; bases with no gene match: 3. The CDR3 is made up of 13 amino acids. In nucleotides, the CDR3 is TGTGCCAGCCGGGACAGCCCTAACTATGGCTACACCTTC. This translates into CASRDSPNYGYTF.

The V and J genes are TRBV3-1 (or the pseudogene TRBV3-2) and TRBJ1-6; 7 bases are a match to TRBD1. Germline CDR1 reads LGHDT; CDR2 reads YNNKEL (reference sequence). Germline trimming cut 4 bases from V and 1 base from J; bases unmatched to any gene: 4. The CDR3 is 16 residues long. CDR3 residues: CASSRAQGSYNSPLHF. CDR3 in DNA: TGTGCCAGCAGCCGAGCACAGGGGTCCTATAATTCACCCCTCCACTTT.

The V call is TRBV14, the J call TRBJ1-1; 7 bases fit TRBD1. V lost 4 bases and J lost 4; bases outside the gene matches: 6. Germline values: CDR1 SGHDN, CDR2 FVKESK. The CDR3 is 14 residues long. The CDR3 region has the DNA TGTGCCAGCAGCCCCGGGACAGCGGGCACTGAAGCTTTCTTT. This sequence encodes CASSPGTAGTEAFF. Looking up the rest from reference TRBV14 and TRBJ1-1 gives the full variable domain: EAGVTQFPSHSVIEKGQTVTLRCDPISGHDNLYWYRRVMGKEIKFLLHFVKESKQDESGMPNNRFLAERTGGTYSTLKVQPAELEDSGVYFCASSPGTAGTEAFFGQGTRLTVV.

This clone was seen a single time. The gene calls are TRBV7-2 and TRBJ2-2; the D gene is possibly TRBD2 (6 bases). Trimming pared 3 bases from V and 7 bases from J, leaving 15 bases between. Germline assignment: CDR1 SGHTA and CDR2 FQGNSA. CDR3 size: 15 residues. The CDR3, as DNA: TGTGCCAGCAGCTTGAAGGGACTGGGGAGCGGGGAGCTGTTTTTT. Its translation is CASSLKGLGSGELFF. Full variable domain (remainder filled in from reference TRBV7-2 and TRBJ2-2): GAGVSQSPSNKVTEKGKDVELRCDPISGHTALYWYRQSLGQGLEFLIYFQGNSAPDKSGLPSDRFSAERTGGSVSTLTIQRTQQEDSAVYLCASSLKGLGSGELFFGEGSRLTVL.

This clone was picked up many times. The rearrangement links TRBV6-6 to TRBJ2-5; 7 bases fit TRBD2. The J segment lost 2 bases and the V segment lost 7 bases, leaving 7 bases of the junction unmatched. The CDR3 has 14 amino acids. Looked up from germline, CDR1 is MNHNY and CDR2 is SVGAGI (reference sequence). The CDR3: CASTQPGGQETQYF. The CDR3 region has the DNA TGTGCCAGCACGCAACCGGGGGGTCAAGAGACCCAGTACTTC.

The V call is TRBV3-1 (or the pseudogene TRBV3-2), the J call TRBJ1-6; D remains unclear. Germline CDR1 is LGHDT and CDR2 is YNNKEL (reference sequence). This CDR3 contains 15 residues. V was shortened by 4 bases and J by 15 bases, with 22 bases between the two germline ends. The CDR3 DNA sequence: TGTGCCAGCAGCCCTTACGGGTCCCTCTTCGAAGACCTCCACTTT. Translation gives CASSPYGSLFEDLHF.

J is TRBJ2-1 and V is TRBV10-1; TRBD2 agrees at 8 bases. The V gene end was trimmed by 0 bases and the J gene end by 4 bases; junction bases not matched to a gene: 5. Germline CDR1 is WNHNN and CDR2 is SYGVQD (reference sequence). This CDR3 contains 16 residues. The CDR3 spells CASSESMGLEYNEQFF. In nucleotides, the CDR3 is TGCGCCAGCAGTGAGTCGATGGGACTAGAATACAATGAGCAGTTCTTC.

V and J are TRBV9 and TRBJ1-2; possibly TRBD1 for D (6 bases). The CDR3 has 13 amino acids. Looked up from germline, CDR1 is SGDLS and CDR2 is YYNGEE. V gave up 2 bases and J gave up 8 bases, with 13 bases separating them. The CDR3 DNA follows: TGTGCCAGCAGCGTTGGACAGTTTATAGGCTACACCTTC. The encoded protein is CASSVGQFIGYTF.

This chain links TRBV12-3 or TRBV12-4 with TRBJ1-1; 7 positions agree with TRBD1. The CDR3 spans 13 residues. Trimming cost V 4 bases and J 8 bases; bases outside gene matches: 7. CDR3 amino acids: CASSSDREREAFF. DNA for the CDR3: TGTGCCAGCAGTTCAGACAGGGAACGGGAAGCTTTCTTT.

This clone was seen once. CDR3 DNA sequence: TGCGCCAGCAGCTTGAGGGGCTCGCGGAACGAGCAGTACTTC. Translating it yields CASSLRGSRNEQYF. The genes are TRBV5-1 and TRBJ2-7; D is possibly TRBD1 (5 bases). Trimming removed 1 base at V and 5 bases at J, with 13 bases between. Germline CDR1 SGHRS, CDR2 YFSETQ. The CDR3 is made up of 14 amino acids.

This CDR3 reads CASSLVGAYGYTF. DNA for the CDR3: TGTGCCAGCAGTCTCGTTGGGGCCTATGGCTACACCTTC. J is TRBJ1-2 and V is TRBV12-3 or TRBV12-4; D might be TRBD1 (5 bases). V lost 5 bases to trimming and J lost 4 bases, with 11 bases between them. The CDR3 sequence is 13 residues long.

This chain connects TRBV14 to TRBJ1-2; TRBD1 agrees at 8 bases. J lost 3 bases, V lost 3 bases, and 3 bases had no gene match. Per the germline V gene, CDR1 is SGHDN and CDR2 is FVKESK. CDR3 size: 14 residues. The CDR3 sequence is CASSQPGGHYGYTF. The CDR3 DNA reads TGTGCCAGCAGCCAGCCAGGGGGCCACTATGGCTACACCTTC.

The chain carries TRBV5-1 and TRBJ2-2; 7 bases align to TRBD1. The CDR3 has 16 residues. J was trimmed by 0 bases and V by 5 bases; bases with no gene match: 7. Germline V lookup: CDR1 SGHRS, CDR2 YFSETQ. The CDR3 is CASRTGPSPNTGELFF. CDR3 nucleotides: TGCGCCAGCAGGACAGGGCCCTCCCCGAACACCGGGGAGCTGTTTTTT.